The next 10 T cell receptor beta chains were all read from a single sample in a study of identical twins. TCRdb recomputed calls from the 5' RACE reads with MiXCR, one row per CDR3 protein. This sample has around 670,000 distinct CDR3 sequences, with 5.5% to 7.5% found just once. The sequenced sample consisted of naive T cells sorted from blood. These receptors originate from a man between 18 and 35 years old in good health.

This clonotype was observed many times. This sequence joins TRBV5-1 and TRBJ1-1; D unclear. The germline V gene has CDR1 SGHRS and CDR2 YFSETQ. The CDR3 has 12 residues. Trimming left V 2 bases short and J 7 bases short, with 9 bases between. The DNA of the CDR3 is TGCGCCAGCAGCTTCACCGGAGATGAAGCTTTCTTT. Its translation is CASSFTGDEAFF.

A few counts support this clonotype. The chain has TRBV5-4 and TRBJ2-1; the match to TRBD2 covers 7 bases. CDR3 size: 16 residues. Germline CDR1 is SGHNT and CDR2 is YYREEE (reference sequence). The ends lost 0 bases at V and 9 bases at J; junction bases unmatched: 12. CDR3 residues: CASSLVSGLGRGEQFF. DNA of the CDR3: TGTGCCAGCAGCTTGGTTTCCGGACTAGGCCGGGGTGAGCAGTTCTTC. Full variable domain (outside the CDR3, taken from reference TRBV5-4 and TRBJ2-1): ETGVTQSPTHLIKTRGQQVTLRCSSQSGHNTVSWYQQALGQGPQFIFQYYREEENGRGNFPPRFSGLQFPNYSSELNVNALELDDSALYLCASSLVSGLGRGEQFFGPGTRLTVL.

This clonotype was counted ten times or more. The rearrangement uses TRBV6-5 and TRBJ2-3; 7 bases are a match to TRBD1. V dropped 4 bases and J dropped 4; count of bases not matched to a gene: 8. Germline V gives CDR1 MNHEY, CDR2 SVGAGI. The CDR3 length is 15 residues. CDR3 DNA sequence: TGTGCCAGCAGTTCTTTTCGGACAGGAGCAGATACGCAGTATTTT. It codes for CASSSFRTGADTQYF.

This clonotype was detected many times. The rearrangement links TRBV6-5 to TRBJ2-1; D might be TRBD1 (6 bases). V shed 0 bases and J shed 3 bases, with 9 bases lying between them. The CDR3 spans 15 residues. Germline V lookup: CDR1 MNHEY, CDR2 SVGAGI. The CDR3 is CASSYSQGNYNEQFF. CDR3 bases: TGTGCCAGCAGTTACTCCCAGGGGAACTACAATGAGCAGTTCTTC.

This clonotype occurred many times. V is TRBV14 and J is TRBJ2-7; D perhaps matches TRBD1 (6 bases). Trimming took 8 bases from V and 2 from J, leaving 13 bases between them. Germline CDR1 reads SGHDN; CDR2 reads FVKESK. This CDR3 region has 13 residues. The CDR3 sequence: CASFETGTYEQYF. The CDR3 DNA is TGTGCCAGCTTCGAGACAGGAACCTACGAGCAGTACTTC.

In this sample, this clonotype turned up many times. The rearrangement joins TRBV29-1 to TRBJ1-1; TRBD1 might be the D (5 bases). The CDR3 totals 12 residues. Germline loops: CDR1 SQVTM, CDR2 ANQGSEA. Trimming left V 3 bases short and J 3 bases short, with 8 bases between. The CDR3 here is CSVDREDTEAFF. The CDR3 region has the DNA TGCAGCGTTGACAGGGAGGACACTGAAGCTTTCTTT.

V gene TRBV11-2 combines with J gene TRBJ1-1, with a weak D call TRBD1 (6 bases). From germline, CDR1 is SGHAT and CDR2 FQNNGV. The CDR3 spans 16 residues. The germline V and J ends were trimmed by 1 base and 4 bases, with 16 bases remaining between them. As DNA, the CDR3 is TGTGCCAGCAGCTTAGCTTTTGGGGGCTTGAGCACTGAAGCTTTCTTT. Protein: CASSLAFGGLSTEAFF. The variable domain in full, with the rest retrieved from reference TRBV11-2 and TRBJ1-1, is EAGVAQSPRYKIIEKRQSVAFWCNPISGHATLYWYQQILGQGPKLLIQFQNNGVVDDSQLPKDRFSAERLKGVDSTLKIQPAKLEDSAVYLCASSLAFGGLSTEAFFGQGTRLTVV.

The V gene is TRBV18, the J gene TRBJ2-3; 9 bases line up with TRBD1. Germline CDR1 and CDR2: KGHSH and LQKENI. Germline trimming cut 3 bases from V and 2 bases from J; bases unmatched to any gene: 15. This CDR3 comprises 19 residues. The CDR3 loop reads CASSPRRLPGQGTTDTQYF. The CDR3, as DNA: TGTGCCAGCTCACCGAGACGATTACCGGGACAGGGCACCACAGATACGCAGTATTTT.

Many counts were recorded for this clonotype. The V call is TRBV15, the J call TRBJ2-1; 11 bases align to TRBD2. The germline gives CDR1 LNHNV, CDR2 YYDKDF (reference sequence). J lost 4 bases, V lost 3 bases, and 5 bases had no gene match. The CDR3 extends over 16 amino acids. CDR3 loop: CATSSTGTSGYNEQFF. In DNA, the CDR3 is TGTGCCACCAGCAGTACCGGGACTAGCGGTTACAATGAGCAGTTCTTC. The whole variable domain, filled in from reference TRBV15 and TRBJ2-1, reads DAMVIQNPRYQVTQFGKPVTLSCSQTLNHNVMYWYQQKSSQAPKLLFHYYDKDFNNEADTPDNFQSRRPNTSFCFLDIRSPGLGDTAMYLCATSSTGTSGYNEQFFGPGTRLTVL.

The chain uses TRBV11-2 and TRBJ2-5, with 7 bases matching TRBD1. The length of the CDR3 is 15 residues. Germline V gene data show CDR1 as SGHAT and CDR2 as FQNNGV. The V and J ends lost 1 base and 9 bases, in that order; junction bases with no gene match: 11. The DNA of the CDR3 is TGTGCCAGCAGCTTAGTCGGCCGGGACCAGGGGGCCCAGTACTTC. Translation gives CASSLVGRDQGAQYF.